The clone carrying this TCR beta chain has just a few counts. The data derive from a study of identical twins. TCRdb analysed the 5' RACE reads with MiXCR anew, one entry per CDR3 protein. The sample holds some 790,000 distinct CDR3 sequences, around a sixth seen once. The germline gives CDR1 SQVTM, CDR2 ANQGSEA. CDR3 length equals 16 residues. V gave up 3 bases and J gave up 0 bases; unmatched junction bases: 6. The sample was also reused in another study, on T cells expressing NK-cell markers.

The chain joins TRBV29-1 to TRBJ2-1; 9 bases line up with TRBD2. The sequencing input was PBMCs. This clonotype was sampled from a woman aged 18-29 years in good health. The CDR3: CSVDPRRGGSYNEQFF. The CDR3 DNA follows: TGCAGCGTTGACCCCCGGCGGGGGGGCTCCTACAATGAGCAGTTCTTC.